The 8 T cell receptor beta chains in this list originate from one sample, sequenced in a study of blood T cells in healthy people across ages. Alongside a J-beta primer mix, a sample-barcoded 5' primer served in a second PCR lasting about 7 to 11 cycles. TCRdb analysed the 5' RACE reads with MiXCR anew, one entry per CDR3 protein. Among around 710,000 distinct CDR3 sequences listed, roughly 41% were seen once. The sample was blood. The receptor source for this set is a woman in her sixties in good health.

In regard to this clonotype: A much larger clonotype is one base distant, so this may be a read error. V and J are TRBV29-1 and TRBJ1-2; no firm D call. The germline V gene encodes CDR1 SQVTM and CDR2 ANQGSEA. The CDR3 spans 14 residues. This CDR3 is CSVENPEANYGYIF. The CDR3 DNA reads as TGCAGCGTTGAAAACCCTGAAGCTAACTATGGCTACATCTTC.

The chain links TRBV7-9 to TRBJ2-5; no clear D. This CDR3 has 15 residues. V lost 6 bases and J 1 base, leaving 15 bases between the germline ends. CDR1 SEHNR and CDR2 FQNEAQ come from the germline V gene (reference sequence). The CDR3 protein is CASSQRPRGQETQYF. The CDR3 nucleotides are TGTGCCAGCAGTCAGAGGCCCCGTGGCCAAGAGACCCAGTACTTC. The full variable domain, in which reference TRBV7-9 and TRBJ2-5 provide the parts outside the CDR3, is DTGVSQNPRHKITKRGQNVTFRCDPISEHNRLYWYRQTLGQGPEFLTYFQNEAQLEKSRLLSDRFSAERPKGSFSTLEIQRTEQGDSAMYLCASSQRPRGQETQYFGPGTRLLVL.

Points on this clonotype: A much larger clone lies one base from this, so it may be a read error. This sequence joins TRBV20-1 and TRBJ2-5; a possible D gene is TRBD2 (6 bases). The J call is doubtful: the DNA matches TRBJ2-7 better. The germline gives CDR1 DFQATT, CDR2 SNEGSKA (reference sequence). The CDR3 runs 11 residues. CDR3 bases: TGCGGTGCTAGACTAGTTTACGAGCAGTACTTC. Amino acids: CGARLVYEQYF.

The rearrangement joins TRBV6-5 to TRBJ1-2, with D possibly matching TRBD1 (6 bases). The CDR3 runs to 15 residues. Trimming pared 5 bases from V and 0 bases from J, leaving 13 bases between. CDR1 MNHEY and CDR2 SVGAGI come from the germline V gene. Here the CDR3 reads CASSTQGRPNYGYTF. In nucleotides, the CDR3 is TGTGCCAGCAGTACGCAGGGGCGACCTAACTATGGCTACACCTTC.

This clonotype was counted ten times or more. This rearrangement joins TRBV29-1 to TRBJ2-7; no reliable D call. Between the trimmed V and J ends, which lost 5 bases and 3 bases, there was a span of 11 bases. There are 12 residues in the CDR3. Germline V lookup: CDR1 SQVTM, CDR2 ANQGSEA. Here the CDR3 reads CSVRRLGYEQYF. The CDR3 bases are TGCAGCGTTCGACGGTTGGGCTACGAGCAGTACTTC.

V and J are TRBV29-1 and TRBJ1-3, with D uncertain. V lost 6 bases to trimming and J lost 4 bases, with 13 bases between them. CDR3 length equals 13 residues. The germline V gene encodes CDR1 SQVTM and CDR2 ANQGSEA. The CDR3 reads CSVNLMEGNTIYF. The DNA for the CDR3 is TGCAGCGTCAACCTCATGGAAGGAAACACCATATATTTT.

The chain's CDR3 is CSAITDRLHNSPLHF. In DNA, the CDR3 is TGCAGTGCTATTACGGACAGACTTCATAATTCACCCCTCCACTTT. The chain has TRBV20-1 and TRBJ1-6; tentatively, D is TRBD1 (6 bases). The CDR3 contains 15 residues. Trimming shortened V by 4 bases and J by 5 bases, and 15 bases separated the two germline ends. Germline V lookup: CDR1 DFQATT, CDR2 SNEGSKA (reference sequence).

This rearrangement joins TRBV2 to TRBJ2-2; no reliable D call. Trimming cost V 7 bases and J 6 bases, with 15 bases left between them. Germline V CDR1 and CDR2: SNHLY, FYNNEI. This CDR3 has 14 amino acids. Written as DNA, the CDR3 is TGTGCCAGCATGTCCCACCCGGGCGCCGGGGAGCTGTTTTTT. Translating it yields CASMSHPGAGELFF.